The 27 T cell receptor beta chains in this list originate from one sample, sequenced in a study of read filtering for tumor transcriptome and immune sequencing. The library was built from roughly 400 ng RNA with molecular barcoded adaptors for alpha/delta and beta/gamma chains. One entry per CDR3 protein, called by TCRdb with MiXCR from the reads. The data show 60,000 or so distinct CDR3 sequences, roughly a fifth seen once. Sequencing was performed on a population of CD138-negative cells sorted from bone marrow. The receptors derive from a donor aged 40 or older with multiple myeloma.

This clonotype was recorded many times. Here the CDR3 reads CASSAGQGAASYNSPLHF. CDR3 DNA: TGTGCCAGCAGTGCGGGACAGGGGGCGGCGTCCTATAATTCACCCCTCCACTTT. The chain uses TRBV2 and TRBJ1-6; the match to TRBD1 covers 12 bases. This CDR3 has 18 amino acids. Germline V gene lookup returns CDR1 SNHLY and CDR2 FYNNEI. V lost 4 bases, J lost 1 base, and 5 bases stayed unmatched.

The sample holds many counts of this clonotype. The rearrangement links TRBV7-9 to TRBJ2-7; TRBD1 aligns across 7 bases. The CDR3 is 13 amino acids. From germline, CDR1 is SEHNR and CDR2 FQNEAQ (reference sequence). V shed 1 base and J 12 bases; nucleotides not matched to a gene: 9. As DNA, the CDR3 is TGTGCCAGCAGCTTAGATAGGGCAGGGGGAAGGTACTTC. Its translation: CASSLDRAGGRYF.

Regarding this clonotype: A far bigger clonotype differs at one base, so this is likely a read error. The chain employs TRBV13 and TRBJ2-1; D gene unclear. The CDR3 runs to 12 residues. Germline CDR1 and CDR2: PRHDT and FYEKMQ (reference sequence). The CDR3: CASKLMSNEQLF. The DNA for the CDR3 is TGTGCCAGCAAGCTGATGTCCAATGAGCAGCTCTTC.

This clonotype was counted at least ten times. The chain is built from TRBV29-1 and TRBJ2-7; the match to TRBD2 covers 13 bases. The CDR3 is 14 residues long. After removal of 6 bases from V and 4 bases from J, the junction contained 6 bases not matched to a gene. Germline CDR1 SQVTM, CDR2 ANQGSEA. The CDR3 protein is CSVGLAGEAYEQYF. CDR3 nucleotides: TGCAGCGTCGGACTAGCGGGAGAGGCATACGAGCAGTACTTC.

This clonotype was detected many times. V usage is TRBV12-3 or TRBV12-4 and J usage is TRBJ2-5, with no clear D. This CDR3 is built from 12 residues. V lost 3 bases to trimming and J lost 4 bases, with 6 bases between them. CDR3 sequence: CASSFGGETQYF. The CDR3 DNA sequence: TGTGCCAGCAGTTTCGGCGGAGAGACCCAGTACTTC.

The genes are TRBV15 and TRBJ2-3; D is ambiguous. Germline V gives CDR1 LNHNV, CDR2 YYDKDF (reference sequence). The CDR3 runs to 15 residues. V lost 0 bases and J 1 base, leaving 8 bases between the germline ends. This CDR3 is CATSRDTQGTDTQYF. The DNA for the CDR3 is TGTGCCACCAGCAGAGATACTCAGGGCACAGATACGCAGTATTTT.

Worth noting for this clonotype: A much larger clone differs by one base, so this may be a read error. The V call is TRBV9, the J call TRBJ2-1; D might be TRBD2 (5 bases). Looked up from germline, CDR1 is SGDLS and CDR2 is YYNGEE. This CDR3 comprises 17 residues. The DNA of the CDR3 is TGTGCCAGCAGCGTAGTTCTCGGGCTAGCCTCCTACAATGAGCGGTTCTTC. Translation gives CASSVVLGLASYNERFF.

This chain connects TRBV29-1 to TRBJ2-7; D is tentatively TRBD1 or TRBD2 (5 bases each). This CDR3 region has 13 residues. V shed 7 bases and J shed 1 base, with 14 bases lying between them. The germline V gene encodes CDR1 SQVTM and CDR2 ANQGSEA. The CDR3 is CSAAVGGSYEQYF. The CDR3 bases are TGCAGCGCTGCGGTTGGGGGTTCCTACGAGCAGTACTTC.

This clonotype was observed a few times. This rearrangement joins TRBV19 to TRBJ2-3; perhaps D is TRBD1 or TRBD2 (5 bases each). Trimming left V 5 bases short and J 0 bases short, with 12 bases between. The CDR3 totals 15 residues. The germline gives CDR1 LNHDA, CDR2 SQIVND (reference sequence). The CDR3 is CASSRNGASTDTQYF. DNA of the CDR3: TGTGCCAGTAGTCGGAACGGGGCTAGCACAGATACGCAGTATTTT.

This clonotype has ten or more counts. The chain joins TRBV2 to TRBJ1-2; D is uncertain. Germline V gives CDR1 SNHLY, CDR2 FYNNEI. Trimming removed 6 bases from V and 0 bases from J, with 8 bases in between. This CDR3 is 13 amino acids long. CDR3 residues: CASRQDANYGYTF. The CDR3 DNA reads as TGTGCCAGCAGGCAGGATGCTAACTATGGCTACACCTTC.

Points on this clonotype: With a much larger clone just one base away, this may be a read error. V usage is TRBV7-2 and J usage is TRBJ1-1; D ambiguous. The CDR3 is made up of 15 amino acids. Trimming pared 3 bases from V and 3 bases from J, leaving 14 bases between. Per germline, CDR1 SGHTA and CDR2 FQGNSA. The DNA of the CDR3 is TGTGCCAGCAGCTTCGGCGGAGGAATGTACACTGAAGCTTTCTTT. Translating gives CASSFGGGMYTEAFF.

This clonotype was counted at least ten times. The J gene is TRBJ2-2, the V gene TRBV11-2; TRBD2 is a possible D gene (7 bases). CDR3 length: 14 amino acids. The germline gives CDR1 SGHAT, CDR2 FQNNGV. Trimming cost V 5 bases and J 6 bases, with 13 bases left between them. The CDR3 protein is CASSERGASGELFF. The CDR3 DNA follows: TGTGCCAGCAGCGAACGGGGGGCATCCGGGGAGCTGTTTTTT. The full variable domain, in which reference TRBV11-2 and TRBJ2-2 provide the parts outside the CDR3, is EAGVAQSPRYKIIEKRQSVAFWCNPISGHATLYWYQQILGQGPKLLIQFQNNGVVDDSQLPKDRFSAERLKGVDSTLKIQPAKLEDSAVYLCASSERGASGELFFGEGSRLTVL.

In its sample, this clonotype was seen a few times. J is TRBJ2-5 and V is TRBV5-5; 12 bases agree with TRBD2. V shed 0 bases, J shed 5 bases, and the junction held 2 bases outside the gene matches. The CDR3 has 15 amino acids. Per germline, CDR1 SGHKS and CDR2 YYEKEE (reference sequence). The CDR3 DNA reads as TGTGCCAGCAGCTTGGGACTAGCGGGAGTGGAGACCCAGTACTTC. Translating gives CASSLGLAGVETQYF.

The chain carries TRBV5-1 and TRBJ2-1; 9 nucleotides line up with TRBD2. V was clipped by 3 bases and J by 9 bases; unmatched bases: 7. This CDR3 is built from 14 residues. CDR1 and CDR2 from the germline V gene are SGHRS and YFSETQ. The CDR3 loop reads CASSSTSGGSEQFF. The CDR3 bases are TGCGCCAGCAGCTCGACTAGCGGAGGATCTGAGCAGTTCTTC.

This clonotype was recorded many times. The chain combines TRBV29-1 with TRBJ2-1, with TRBD1 as a possible D gene (6 bases). Germline V gene lookup returns CDR1 SQVTM and CDR2 ANQGSEA. The CDR3 loop spans 16 amino acids. The V end lost 0 bases, the J end lost 2 bases, and 14 bases lay between the germline ends. The CDR3 DNA follows: TGCAGCGTTGAAGATACTGTCGGACAGCCCTACAATGAGCAGTTCTTC. Translation: CSVEDTVGQPYNEQFF.

The V gene is TRBV11-2, the J gene TRBJ1-4; D gene unclear. Germline V gene lookup returns CDR1 SGHAT and CDR2 FQNNGV. Trimming cost V 1 base and J 4 bases, with 16 bases left between them. The CDR3 is 17 amino acids. CDR3 coding DNA: TGTGCCAGCAGCTTAGCCCTCCGGCAGGAGGTTAATGAAAAACTGTTTTTT. This encodes CASSLALRQEVNEKLFF.

This clonotype occurred once. One base away lies a much larger clone, so this may be a sequencing read error. J is TRBJ2-7 and V is TRBV20-1; possibly TRBD1 for D (6 bases). CDR3 length equals 14 residues. The V gene lost 0 bases and the J gene lost 6 bases, with 15 bases spanning the gap. Germline V CDR1 and CDR2: DFQATT, SNEGSKA (reference sequence). CDR3 in amino acids: CSARDRDNTPEQYF. The CDR3, as DNA: TGCAGTGCTAGAGATCGGGACAATACCCCCGAGCAGTACTTC.

In this sample, this clonotype turned up many times. The CDR3 loop is CSVVGRRNPDTEAFF. The CDR3 coding sequence is TGCAGCGTTGTGGGGCGTAGAAACCCGGACACTGAAGCTTTCTTT. The V and J genes are TRBV29-1 and TRBJ1-1; D is possibly TRBD1 (5 bases). This CDR3 contains 15 residues. The germline V and J ends were trimmed by 4 bases and 3 bases, with 18 bases remaining between them. The germline CDR1 and CDR2 sequences are SQVTM and ANQGSEA.

With regard to this clonotype: This may arise from a read error, as a much more abundant clone is one base away. The chain has TRBV3-1 and TRBJ2-7; 7 bases match TRBD1. The CDR3 spans 13 residues. In germline, CDR1 is LGHDT, CDR2 YNNKEL (reference sequence). The V segment lost 4 bases and the J segment 6 bases; nucleotides outside the gene matches: 6. Here the CDR3 DNA reads TGTGCCAGCAGCCGACAAAGGGGGCGCGAGCAGTACTTC. Amino acids: CASSRQRGREQYF.

The chain couples TRBV7-2 to TRBJ1-5; tentatively, D is TRBD1 (6 bases). Germline V CDR1 and CDR2: SGHTA, FQGNSA. The CDR3 is 13 amino acids. The ends were cut back, 8 bases at V and 7 bases at J, with 15 bases in the middle. The CDR3 DNA is TGTGCCAGCGGGGGGGCAGGTCGGCAGCCCCAGCATTTT. Amino acid sequence: CASGGAGRQPQHF. The full variable domain, rest sourced from reference TRBV7-2 and TRBJ1-5, is GAGVSQSPSNKVTEKGKDVELRCDPISGHTALYWYRQSLGQGLEFLIYFQGNSAPDKSGLPSDRFSAERTGGSVSTLTIQRTQQEDSAVYLCASGGAGRQPQHFGDGTRLSIL.

This clonotype appeared many times. V gene TRBV29-1 combines with J gene TRBJ1-2; D is possibly TRBD1 (5 bases). V was cut by 7 bases and J by 4 bases, with 10 bases left in between. Germline CDR1 SQVTM, CDR2 ANQGSEA. The CDR3 sequence is 11 residues long. The CDR3 here is CSAGDGYGYTF. CDR3 nucleotide sequence: TGCAGCGCCGGGGACGGCTATGGCTACACCTTC.

Concerning this clonotype itself: This sequence may be a read error, since a much larger clone differs from it by one base. The V and J genes are TRBV20-1 and TRBJ2-7, with D perhaps TRBD1 (5 bases). The V gene lost 0 bases and the J gene lost 6 bases, with 15 bases spanning the gap. CDR3 length equals 14 residues. Germline-derived CDR1 and CDR2 are DFQATT and SNEGSKA (reference sequence). The DNA for the CDR3 is TGCAGTGCTAGAGAGGCAACAGGCCTTTCCGAGCAGTACTTC. Amino acid sequence: CSAREATGLSEQYF.

The chain is built from TRBV5-1 and TRBJ2-5; 7 bases agree with TRBD1. V shed 5 bases and J 1 base; nucleotides not matched to a gene: 5. The CDR3 sequence is 14 residues long. Per germline, CDR1 SGHRS and CDR2 YFSETQ. This CDR3 reads CASSSGGIQETQYF. In nucleotides, the CDR3 is TGCGCCAGCAGTTCAGGGGGAATCCAAGAGACCCAGTACTTC.

This clonotype was seen many times. This sequence joins TRBV27 and TRBJ2-5, with D possibly matching TRBD1 (6 bases). This CDR3 comprises 11 residues. The V end was cut by 5 bases, the J end by 5 bases, with 6 bases between. CDR1 is MNHEY and CDR2 is SMNVEV in the germline V gene (reference sequence). The CDR3 DNA is TGTGCCAGCAGTAGGGGGGAGACCCAGTACTTC. Residues: CASSRGETQYF.

This clonotype was observed at least ten times. The rearrangement links TRBV4-1 to TRBJ2-5, with no clear D. There are 15 residues in the CDR3. Trimming cost V 0 bases and J 5 bases, with 13 bases left between them. Germline V gene lookup returns CDR1 MGHRA and CDR2 YSYEKL. In DNA form, the CDR3 reads TGCGCCAGCAGCCAAGATACGCCTCCCATGGAGACCCAGTACTTC. It translates to CASSQDTPPMETQYF.

The sample holds many counts of this clonotype. This chain joins TRBV29-1 and TRBJ2-7; 9 nucleotides align to TRBD1. Trimming removed 5 bases from V and 8 bases from J; junction bases left unmatched: 7. CDR3 size: 12 residues. Germline V gene sequence: CDR1 SQVTM, CDR2 ANQGSEA. CDR3 DNA: TGCAGCGTTCCGGGACAGGGTGGGCAGCAGTACTTC. Its translation: CSVPGQGGQQYF.

This clonotype was found many times. The V call is TRBV6-2 or TRBV6-3, the J call TRBJ2-1; 7 bases line up with TRBD1. With V trimmed by 5 bases and J by 4 bases, 5 bases remained unmatched. The germline V gene has CDR1 MNHEY and CDR2 SVGEGT. CDR3 length: 14 residues. The CDR3 nucleotides read TGTGCCAGCAGTCCGGACAGGCGTTACAATGAGCAGTTCTTC. Protein: CASSPDRRYNEQFF.